What follows is one T cell receptor (beta chain) and its context. Its cognate antigen has yet to be identified. Base quality data are lacking; no much larger clone is found one base away. Including cysteine and phenylalanine, the CDR3 has 15 amino acids. This entry keeps only the CDR3 DNA: 45 bases, framed from base 1. The germline ends are 14 bases apart after V is trimmed by 4 bases and J by 1 base. Taken from the germline V gene, the CDR1 and CDR2 loops are SGDLS and YYNGEE. The sample originates from a study of beta chain features in type 1 diabetes (dated by TCRdb to the late 2010s). Context from the whole study: Patients and healthy donors did not differ in mean age, gender distribution, total cell number or subset yield. The study compared TCRB repertoires of sorted circulating CD4+ T cell subsets between recently diagnosed type 1 diabetes patients and matched healthy donors. Regulatory and stem cell-like memory subsets were isolated from only 8 patients and roughly eight healthy donors, whereas naive and central memory subsets came from all 30 or so donors. A total of 107,917,701 sorted cells were examined across all samples, and RNA yield correlated strongly with the number of cells per subset. Findings and caveats that apply to the study as a whole: At VDJ recombination sites, patients with type 1 diabetes made fewer insertions and deleted more nucleotides, a pattern implying thymic rearrangement abnormalities. PCR may preferentially amplify shorter templates, but because patient and control samples were amplified and corrected together, any resulting skew would affect both groups equally. HLA sub-analyses involved small numbers of individuals, so any influence of HLA type on TCRB rearrangement remained unresolved. Type 1 diabetes patients showed a moderate but significant shortening of TCRB CDR3 length in all four CD4+ subsets. Sequencing cDNA rather than genomic DNA could over-represent highly expressing activated cells, although activation and CD3 levels did not differ between groups. Naive, central memory and regulatory TCRB repertoires appeared to be more similar among patients than among healthy donors.

Each donor gave one peripheral blood draw, averaging around 0.11 L, which was collected into heparinised tubes. Naive, central memory, regulatory and stem cell-like memory CD4+ T cells were sorted on a BD FACSAria II using a panel including CD45RO, CCR7, CD25, CD127, CD95 and CD27. A purity above 95% was achieved for all sorted populations. PBMCs were isolated immediately by Lymphoprep density gradient centrifugation and stained directly without culture. So that batch effects would be minimized, each experiment stained and sorted samples in pairs, pairing one healthy donor with one patient. All of the isolated RNA was reverse transcribed with the High Capacity cDNA Reverse Transcription Kit, so expressed TCRB transcripts were sequenced. Deep immunoSEQ sequencing was applied to naive, central memory and regulatory T cell samples, giving an average of about 3.8 million total reads per sample. Sorted cells were lysed in RLT buffer and RNA was extracted with DNase-treated RNeasy Micro or Mini kits, depending on cell number. To prevent cross-contamination, every cell subset was processed on its own, while patient and healthy donor samples were processed together. The immunoSEQ multiplex PCR was used to amplify TCRB sequences from cDNA, yielding 87-bp fragments that span the CDR3 region. Sequencing of the amplicons was performed on the Illumina HiSeq platform. The authors' pipeline ran thus. Synthetic template baselines were used to correct PCR bias computationally, reads within Hamming distance 2 were collapsed, and singletons that could not be merged were discarded. Reads were aligned against IMGT so that V, D and J genes, CDR3 length and insertions or deletions at six rearrangement sites could be assigned. Within each subset, clonotype counts were normalized to sorted cell number, and only after that were true diversity and Gini coefficients computed with the tcR R package. The overlap coefficient, calculated on TCRB nucleotide sequences, was used to measure repertoire sharing. The table comes from immuneACCESS by way of TCRdb, which keeps in-frame sequences with V and J called. Part of the clones is missing from these tables; in studies checked, under half for an unresolved V gene and the rest for unknown reasons. For V, J and clone size, that table is used; D and trimming come from the DNA. The sample data list 130,000 to 150,000 clones, and approximately 52% of these were observed just once. The ten most abundant clones make up over 0.4% of the sample.

The source material was Tregs from blood. Per the publication, the cell subset or site label means: regulatory CD4+ T cells. The TCR comes from a man younger than 30 in good health. The chain couples TRBV9 to TRBJ1-1, with the D segment identity uncertain. The DNA is as follows: TGTGCCAGCAGCACCCGGTCCAATCCGAACACTGAAGCTTTCTTT. Its protein reads: CASSTRSNPNTEAFF.